This TCR beta chain originates from a study of blood T cells in healthy people across ages. The use of a sample-barcoded 5' primer and a J-beta primer mix characterized a second PCR of about 7 to 12 cycles. In TCRdb, the 5' RACE reads were re-called with MiXCR into one record per CDR3 protein. Among around 700,000 distinct CDR3 sequences listed, around 25% were seen once. The CDR3 has 16 residues. Germline-derived CDR1 and CDR2 are SGHRS and YFSETQ. The same data also contributed to another study, on T cells of mothers and their children. From that second work: At 1.5 ug per 15 ul, all of the extracted RNA went into cDNA synthesis.

V and J are TRBV5-1 and TRBJ2-1, with TRBD2 matching over 8 bases. The tail of the sequence fits TRBJ2-7 better, so the J call may be wrong. The receptor's source is a boy aged 5-17 years in good health. The specimen sequenced was blood. The CDR3: CASSFRGAGVGDEQYF. The DNA for the CDR3 is TGCGCCAGCAGCTTCCGTGGAGCGGGAGTAGGTGACGAGCAGTACTTC.